The clone carrying this T cell receptor beta chain was observed a few times. Its cognate antigen is unknown. Germline values: CDR1 SGHTA, CDR2 FQGNSA. This CDR3 has 18 residues. V was pared by 5 bases and J by 2 bases, with 15 bases of the junction left unmatched. The PCR was carried out with 60 Vbeta primers and 13 Jbeta primers. Only in-frame clones appear in the TCRdb table, and some are missing; sequencing was by immunoSEQ multiplex PCR. The table includes 150,000 to 200,000 clones, approximately 78% detected once. This sample is part of a study of cytomegalovirus exposure and HLA in healthy donors. Healthy bone marrow donors formed the donor group. Study-level points and caveats: Segments of the TCR beta V type were, in most cases, productive about 90% or about 30% of the time in an earlier analysis.

The sequenced sample was PBMCs. This sequence joins TRBV7-2 and TRBJ2-3; the match to TRBD2 covers 8 bases. The source of this sequence is a woman in her late teens or twenties in good health and CMV-seronegative. CDR3 sequence reads: CASSESLITSGTTDTQYF. The CDR3 DNA reads as TGTGCCAGCAGCGAATCCCTTATTACTAGCGGTACCACAGATACGCAGTATTTT.